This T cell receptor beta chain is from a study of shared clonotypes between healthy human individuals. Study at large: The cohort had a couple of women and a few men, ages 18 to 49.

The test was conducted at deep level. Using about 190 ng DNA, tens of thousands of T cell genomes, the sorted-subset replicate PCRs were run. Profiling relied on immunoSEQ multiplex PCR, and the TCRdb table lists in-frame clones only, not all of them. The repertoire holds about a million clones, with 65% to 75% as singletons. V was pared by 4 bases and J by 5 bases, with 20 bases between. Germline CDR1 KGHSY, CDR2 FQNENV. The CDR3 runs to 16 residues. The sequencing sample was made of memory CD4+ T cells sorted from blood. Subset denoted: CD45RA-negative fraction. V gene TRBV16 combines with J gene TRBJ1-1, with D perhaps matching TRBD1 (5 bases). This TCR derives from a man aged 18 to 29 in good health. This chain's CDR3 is CASSLNRAGVRTEAFF. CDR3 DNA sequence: TGTGCCAGCAGCCTCAATAGGGCGGGGGTTAGGACTGAAGCTTTCTTT. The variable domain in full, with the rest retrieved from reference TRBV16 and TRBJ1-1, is GEEVAQTPKHLVRGEGQKAKLYCAPIKGHSYVFWYQQVLKNEFKFLISFQNENVFDETGMPKERFSAKCLPNSPCSLEIQATKLEDSAVYFCASSLNRAGVRTEAFFGQGTRLTVV.